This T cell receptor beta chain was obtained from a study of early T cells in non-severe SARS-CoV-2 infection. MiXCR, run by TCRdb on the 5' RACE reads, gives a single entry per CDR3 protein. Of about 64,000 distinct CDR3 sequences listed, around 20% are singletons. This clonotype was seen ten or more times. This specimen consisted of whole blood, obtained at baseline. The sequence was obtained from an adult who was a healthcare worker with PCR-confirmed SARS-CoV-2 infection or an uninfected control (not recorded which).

DNA of the CDR3: TGTGCCAGCACCCTGCAGGTAGAGCAGTTCTTC. It translates to CASTLQVEQFF. The chain employs TRBV6-1 and TRBJ2-1; D ambiguous. The CDR3 consists of 11 residues. With 7 bases removed from V and 10 bases from J, the gap between germline ends came to 11 bases. Germline assignment: CDR1 MNHNS and CDR2 SASEGT.